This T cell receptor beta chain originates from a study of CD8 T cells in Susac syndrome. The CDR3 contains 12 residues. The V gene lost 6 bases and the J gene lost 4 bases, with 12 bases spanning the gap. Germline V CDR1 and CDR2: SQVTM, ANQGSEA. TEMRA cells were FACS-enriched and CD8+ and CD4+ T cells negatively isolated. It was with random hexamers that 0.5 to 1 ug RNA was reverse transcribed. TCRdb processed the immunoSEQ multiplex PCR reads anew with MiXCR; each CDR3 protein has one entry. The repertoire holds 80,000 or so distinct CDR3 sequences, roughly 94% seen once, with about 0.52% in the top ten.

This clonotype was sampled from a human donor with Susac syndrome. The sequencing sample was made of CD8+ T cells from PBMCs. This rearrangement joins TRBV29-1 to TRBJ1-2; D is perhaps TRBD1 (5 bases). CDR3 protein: CSVPFGGYGYTF. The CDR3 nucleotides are TGCAGCGTCCCCTTCGGGGGCTATGGCTACACCTTC.